Listed here is a single TCR beta chain. The target antigen is unknown. The sample comes from a study of T cell responses to AZD1222 COVID-19 vaccine. The germline V gene encodes CDR1 MNHEY and CDR2 SMNVEV (reference sequence). The V end was cut by 3 bases, the J end by 6 bases, with 14 bases between. The CDR3 is made up of 14 amino acids. Using immunoSEQ multiplex PCR, the repertoire was profiled, and TCRdb retains in-frame clones only, with some absent. The sample comprises 110,000 or so clones, about 89% of which are singletons, and almost 5.5% rests with the top ten. Study outcomes and limitations: It was only after the peak T cell response that any repertoires were sampled. White British ancestry dominated among donors, who included more females, and clonal diversity was possibly underestimated. Reports say nearly half of spike-specific TCRs go after unmutated variant regions.

The rearrangement joins TRBV27 to TRBJ1-2, with D possibly matching TRBD1 (5 bases). This sample comprised peripheral blood, obtained on day 0 of AZD1222 vaccination. The clonotype comes from an adult in good health. The CDR3 spells CASSFIEGWDGYTF. DNA of the CDR3: TGTGCCAGCAGTTTTATAGAGGGGTGGGATGGCTACACCTTC.